Below are 8 T cell receptor beta chains sequenced from a single sample in a study of T cells in Graves' hyperthyroidism and ophthalmopathy (dated by TCRdb to 2018 to 2020). Library construction relied on multiplex PCR. Reads for this sample came from an Illumina HiSeq 2000. The TCR beta CDR3 regions were amplified from the RNA transcripts. A first-round RT-PCR of the TCR CDR3 used the HTBI primer set with the Qiagen OneStep RT-PCR kit. TCRdb passed the public sequencing reads through fastp at Q25 and MiXCR, retaining productive beta sequences. Each entry merges the rows of one CDR3 protein and shows their most common DNA and genes. The sample has around 530,000 distinct CDR3 sequences on record, roughly 17% of them singletons. Together, the top ten hold 17% of the sample. The sample comprised blood. These receptor sequences come from a woman aged 18 to 35 with Graves' ophthalmopathy.

CDR3 protein: CASSYSGQGADAFF. CDR3 coding DNA: TGTGCCAGCAGTTACTCGGGACAGGGGGCGGATGCTTTCTTT. V and J are TRBV6-5 and TRBJ1-1; the match to TRBD1 covers 12 bases. After removal of 0 bases from V and 11 bases from J, the junction contained 4 bases not matched to a gene. Germline loops: CDR1 MNHEY, CDR2 SVGAGI. There are 14 residues in the CDR3.

This clonotype was seen only a few times. The chain is built from TRBV28 and TRBJ1-4; D gene uncertain. V was cut by 6 bases and J by 0 bases, with 8 bases left in between. From germline, CDR1 is MDHEN and CDR2 SYDVKM. This CDR3 has 14 residues. For the CDR3, the DNA is TGTGCCAGCAGCAACAGCGCAACTAATGAAAAACTGTTTTTT. It specifies CASSNSATNEKLFF.

Many counts were recorded for this clonotype. The rearrangement joins TRBV9 to TRBJ2-7; D uncertain. V was cut by 4 bases and J by 6 bases, with 17 bases left in between. Germline loops: CDR1 SGDLS, CDR2 YYNGEE. This CDR3 comprises 14 residues. Written as DNA, the CDR3 is TGTGCCAGCAGCCCCCATTCGAGTCGTACCGAGCAGTACTTC. Its translation is CASSPHSSRTEQYF.

A note on this clonotype: A clone one base away is much larger, so this may be a read error. This chain uses TRBV4-3 with TRBJ2-2; TRBD1 matches 10 bases. Trimming cost V 1 base and J 4 bases; bases outside gene matches: 0. Germline-derived CDR1 and CDR2 are LGHNA and YSLEER. The CDR3 runs 15 residues. Written as DNA, the CDR3 is TGCGCCAGCAGCCAAGGGACAGGGGGCACCGGGGAGCTGTTTTTT. This encodes CASSQGTGGTGELFF.

This clonotype was picked up many times. This chain uses TRBV7-3 with TRBJ2-5; D is uncertain. With 4 bases removed from V and 0 bases from J, the gap between germline ends came to 9 bases. The germline CDR1 and CDR2 sequences are SGHTA and FQGTGA. The CDR3 covers 14 residues. The CDR3 DNA reads TGTGCCAGCAGCTCCAGACACGACCAAGAGACCCAGTACTTC. Its protein product is CASSSRHDQETQYF.

This chain uses TRBV6-1 with TRBJ2-7; the D call may be TRBD1 or TRBD2 (5 bases each). Germline V gene lookup returns CDR1 MNHNS and CDR2 SASEGT. Trimming took 8 bases from V and 2 from J, leaving 13 bases between them. The CDR3 has 13 amino acids. CDR3 region: CASHRTGPYEQYF. The CDR3 DNA reads TGTGCCAGCCACCGCACGGGGCCCTACGAGCAGTACTTC.

This chain connects TRBV30 to TRBJ1-3; TRBD1 matches at 9 bases. The CDR3 consists of 13 residues. The germline V gene encodes CDR1 GTSNPN and CDR2 SVGIG (reference sequence). CDR3 DNA sequence: TGTGGATTAACAGGGGGCAGTGGAAACACCATATATTTT. Translated, it gives CGLTGGSGNTIYF.

This sequence joins TRBV28 and TRBJ1-2; D not certain. The V end lost 6 bases, the J end lost 1 base, and 15 bases lay between the germline ends. From germline, CDR1 is MDHEN and CDR2 SYDVKM. This CDR3 is built from 15 residues. CDR3 in amino acids: CASRRTGVVNYGYTF. The CDR3 coding sequence is TGTGCCAGCAGACGAACCGGGGTCGTTAACTATGGCTACACCTTC.